This T cell receptor beta chain was profiled in a study of OX40 agonist ivuxolimab in advanced cancers. This CDR3 region has 15 residues. After removal of 0 bases from V and 4 bases from J, the junction contained 5 bases not matched to a gene. The germline V gene encodes CDR1 SGHTA and CDR2 FQGNSA. Clones were sequenced by immunoSEQ multiplex PCR, and TCRdb holds only the in-frame ones, with some missing. The repertoire has over 60,000 clones, 80% to 90% of them found once; the top ten carry approximately 4%. The J gene is TRBJ1-2, the V gene TRBV7-2; TRBD1 agrees at 7 bases. Sequencing was performed on CD4+ or CD8+ T cells sorted from blood, taken in a trial of the OX40 agonist ivuxolimab. The origin of this receptor is an adult with an advanced solid tumor such as melanoma, head and neck, liver or kidney cancer. The CDR3 region has the DNA TGTGCCAGCAGCTTAGCAGGGGGCGCCGGCTATGGCTACACCTTC. The encoded protein is CASSLAGGAGYGYTF.